Here is one TCR beta chain with its context. Its target is unknown. V was pared by 4 bases and J by 4 bases, with 16 bases between. The CDR3 is 15 residues long. The germline gives CDR1 SGHTA, CDR2 FQGTGA. This specimen belongs to a study of regulatory T cells in long-lasting Graves disease. According to the study, TCR beta libraries were built with iRepertoire HTBI primers and CDR3-region Arm-PCR. TCRdb reprocessed the multiplex PCR reads with MiXCR, giving one entry per CDR3 protein. Of 530,000 or so distinct CDR3 sequences in the sample, roughly a sixth were seen once. Described time point: newly diagnosed GD, antithyroid drugs for less than 3 months. Preparation of the TCR library used RNA extracted from PBMCs. Findings and caveats of the study: A greater number of public clonotypes (fewer than 3,000) was shared by persistent patients than by new patients (just over 950).

These same records also appear under a second study, on T cells in Graves' hyperthyroidism and ophthalmopathy.

Sample: peripheral blood mononuclear cells (PBMCs), taken at new diagnosis, from a patient treated with antithyroid drugs. This chain connects TRBV7-3 to TRBJ1-2, with a possible D match to TRBD1 (6 bases). The receptor was derived from a man aged 18 to 30 with Graves disease. The CDR3 region has the DNA TGTGCCAGCAGCTCCCTGGACCGACAGGTCTATGGCTACACCTTC. Translated, it gives CASSSLDRQVYGYTF.